Sequencing of this TCR beta chain was carried out in a study of blood T cell repertoires in COVID-19. For the study at large: Samples representing acute and convalescent COVID-19 were sourced from the United States, Italy and Spain. Sources were T cells, B-cell-depleted T cells, or PBMCs; the material itself was cDNA or gDNA.

The authors' processing: Reference gene primers were amplified, and this amplification served to estimate nucleated cell counts. TCRdb keeps only in-frame clones here, not all; method: immunoSEQ multiplex PCR. The V and J calls and clone size were taken over from that table, and D and trimming were inferred from the DNA. The data contain approximately 97,000 clones, more than 90% of them singletons. CDR1 and CDR2 (germline): LGHNA, YNFKEQ. The CDR3 is 13 amino acids. The V gene lost 2 bases and the J gene lost 8 bases, with 10 bases spanning the gap. The sequenced sample consisted of peripheral blood. V gene TRBV4-2 combines with J gene TRBJ2-1, with D perhaps TRBD1 (5 bases). The clonotype comes from a man aged 18 to 29 with acute or convalescent COVID-19. The CDR3 nucleotides are TGTGCCAGCAGCCAACTAGTAGGGGATGAGCAGTTCTTC. Translated, it gives CASSQLVGDEQFF.